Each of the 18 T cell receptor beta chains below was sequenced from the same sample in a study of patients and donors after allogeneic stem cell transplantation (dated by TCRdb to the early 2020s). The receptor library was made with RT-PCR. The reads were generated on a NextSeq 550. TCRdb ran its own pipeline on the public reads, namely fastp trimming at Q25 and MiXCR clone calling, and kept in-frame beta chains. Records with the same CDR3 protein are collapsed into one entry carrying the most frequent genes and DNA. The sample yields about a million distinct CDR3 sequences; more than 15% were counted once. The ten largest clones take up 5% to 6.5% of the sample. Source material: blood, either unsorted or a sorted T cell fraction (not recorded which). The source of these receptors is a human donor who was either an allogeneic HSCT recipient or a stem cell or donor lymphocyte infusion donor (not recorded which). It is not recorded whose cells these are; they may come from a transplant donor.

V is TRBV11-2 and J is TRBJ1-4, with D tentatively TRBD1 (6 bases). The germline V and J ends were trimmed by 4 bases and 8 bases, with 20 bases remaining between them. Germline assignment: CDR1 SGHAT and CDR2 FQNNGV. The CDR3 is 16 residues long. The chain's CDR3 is CASSSITGRGVEKLFF. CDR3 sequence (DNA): TGTGCCAGCAGCTCCATCACAGGGCGCGGTGTCGAAAAACTGTTTTTT.

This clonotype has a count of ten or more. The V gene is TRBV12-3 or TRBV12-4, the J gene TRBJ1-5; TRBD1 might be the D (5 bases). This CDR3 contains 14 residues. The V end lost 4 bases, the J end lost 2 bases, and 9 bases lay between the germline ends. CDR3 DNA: TGTGCCAGCAGTTACTGGGGGGGCAATCAGCCCCAGCATTTT. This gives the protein CASSYWGGNQPQHF.

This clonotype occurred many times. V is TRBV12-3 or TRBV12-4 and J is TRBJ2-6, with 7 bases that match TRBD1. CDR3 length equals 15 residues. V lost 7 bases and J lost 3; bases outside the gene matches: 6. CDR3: CASKGGSLGANVLTF. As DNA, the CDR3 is TGTGCCAGCAAAGGGGGCAGTCTTGGGGCCAACGTCCTGACTTTC.

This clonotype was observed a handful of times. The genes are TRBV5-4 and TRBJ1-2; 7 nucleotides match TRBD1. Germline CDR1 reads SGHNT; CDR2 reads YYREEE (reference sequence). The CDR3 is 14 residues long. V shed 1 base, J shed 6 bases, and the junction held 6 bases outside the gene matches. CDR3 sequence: CASSLSGGGNGYTF. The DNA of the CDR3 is TGTGCCAGCAGCTTGTCCGGAGGGGGCAATGGCTACACCTTC.

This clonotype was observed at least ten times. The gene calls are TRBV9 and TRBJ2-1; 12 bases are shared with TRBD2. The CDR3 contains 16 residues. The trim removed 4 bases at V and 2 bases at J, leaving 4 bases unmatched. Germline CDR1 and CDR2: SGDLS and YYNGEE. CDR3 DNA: TGTGCCAGCAGCAAGACTAGCGGGAGAACCTACAATGAGCAGTTCTTC. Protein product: CASSKTSGRTYNEQFF.

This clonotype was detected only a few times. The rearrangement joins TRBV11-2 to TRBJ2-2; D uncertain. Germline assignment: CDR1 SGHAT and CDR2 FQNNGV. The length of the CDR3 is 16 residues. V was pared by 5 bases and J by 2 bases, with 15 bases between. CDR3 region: CASSLRSFPNTGELFF. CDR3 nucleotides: TGTGCCAGCAGCCTCCGATCGTTCCCCAACACCGGGGAGCTGTTTTTT. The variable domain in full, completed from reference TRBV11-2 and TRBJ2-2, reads EAGVAQSPRYKIIEKRQSVAFWCNPISGHATLYWYQQILGQGPKLLIQFQNNGVVDDSQLPKDRFSAERLKGVDSTLKIQPAKLEDSAVYLCASSLRSFPNTGELFFGEGSRLTVL.

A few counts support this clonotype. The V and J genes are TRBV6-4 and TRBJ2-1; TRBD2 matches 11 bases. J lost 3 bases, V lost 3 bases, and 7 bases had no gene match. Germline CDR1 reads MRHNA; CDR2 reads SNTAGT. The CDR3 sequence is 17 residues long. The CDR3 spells CASSEGLAGGSYNEQFF. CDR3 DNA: TGTGCCAGCAGTGAGGGGCTAGCGGGAGGAAGCTACAATGAGCAGTTCTTC.

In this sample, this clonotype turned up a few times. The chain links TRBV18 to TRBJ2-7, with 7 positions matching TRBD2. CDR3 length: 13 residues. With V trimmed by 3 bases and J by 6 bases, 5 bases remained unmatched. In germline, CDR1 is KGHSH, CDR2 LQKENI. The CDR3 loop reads CASSPSRGVEQYF. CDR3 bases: TGTGCCAGCTCACCGTCCCGGGGGGTCGAGCAGTACTTC.

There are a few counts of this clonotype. The CDR3 nucleotides read TGTGCCAGCAGGACTGGGTTCGCGAACACCGGGGAGCTGTTTTTT. Encoded protein: CASRTGFANTGELFF. The genes are TRBV2 and TRBJ2-2; no firm D call. From germline, CDR1 is SNHLY and CDR2 FYNNEI. The V and J ends lost 6 bases and 0 bases respectively, with 11 bases between them. This CDR3 comprises 15 residues.

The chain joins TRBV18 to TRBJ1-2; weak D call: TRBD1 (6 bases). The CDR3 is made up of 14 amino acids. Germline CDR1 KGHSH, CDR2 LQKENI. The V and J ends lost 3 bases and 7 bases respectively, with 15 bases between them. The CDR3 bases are TGTGCCAGCTCACCTGATCGGACGGACAGTGGCTACACCTTC. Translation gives CASSPDRTDSGYTF. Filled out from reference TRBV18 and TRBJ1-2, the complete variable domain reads NAGVMQNPRHLVRRRGQEARLRCSPMKGHSHVYWYRQLPEEGLKFMVYLQKENIIDESGMPKERFSAEFPKEGPSILRIQQVVRGDSAAYFCASSPDRTDSGYTFGSGTRLTVV.

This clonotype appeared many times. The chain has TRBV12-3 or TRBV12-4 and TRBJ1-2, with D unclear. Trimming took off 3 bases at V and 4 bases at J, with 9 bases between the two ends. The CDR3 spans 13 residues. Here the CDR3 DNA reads TGTGCCAGCAGTTTCGGGATCGGCTATGGCTACACCTTC. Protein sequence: CASSFGIGYGYTF.

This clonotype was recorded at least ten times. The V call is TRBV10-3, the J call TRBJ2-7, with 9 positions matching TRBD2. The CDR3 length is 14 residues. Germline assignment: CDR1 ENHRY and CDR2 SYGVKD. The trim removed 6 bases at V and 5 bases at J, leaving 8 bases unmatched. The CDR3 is CAISHSGSTNEQYF. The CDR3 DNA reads TGTGCCATCAGCCATAGCGGGAGTACCAACGAGCAGTACTTC.

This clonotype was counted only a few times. This CDR3 reads CASSLGRGSRWEQYF. Written as DNA, the CDR3 is TGTGCCAGCAGCTTAGGGCGGGGGTCCCGTTGGGAGCAGTACTTC. This chain joins TRBV7-8 and TRBJ2-7, with TRBD2 matching over 7 bases. V shed 1 base, J shed 7 bases, and the junction held 10 bases outside the gene matches. CDR1 SGHVS and CDR2 FQNEAQ come from the germline V gene. The CDR3 sequence is 15 residues long. The whole variable domain, filled in from reference TRBV7-8 and TRBJ2-7, reads GAGVSQSPRYKVAKRGQDVALRCDPISGHVSLFWYQQALGQGPEFLTYFQNEAQLDKSGLPSDRFFAERPEGSVSTLKIQRTQQEDSAVYLCASSLGRGSRWEQYFGPGTRLTVT.

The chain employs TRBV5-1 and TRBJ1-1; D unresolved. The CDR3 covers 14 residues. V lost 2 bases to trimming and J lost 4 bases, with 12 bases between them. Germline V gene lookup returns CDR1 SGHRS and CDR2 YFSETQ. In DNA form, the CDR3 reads TGCGCCAGCAGCTTTCGACATCTGGGCACTGAAGCTTTCTTT. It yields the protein CASSFRHLGTEAFF.

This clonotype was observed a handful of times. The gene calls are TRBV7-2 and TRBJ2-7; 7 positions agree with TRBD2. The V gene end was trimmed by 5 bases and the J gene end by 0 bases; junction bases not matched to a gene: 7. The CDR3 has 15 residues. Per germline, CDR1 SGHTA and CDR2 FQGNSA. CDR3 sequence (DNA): TGTGCCAGCAGCGTGAGCGGGACTAACTCCTACGAGCAGTACTTC. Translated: CASSVSGTNSYEQYF. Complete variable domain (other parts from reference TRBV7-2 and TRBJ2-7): GAGVSQSPSNKVTEKGKDVELRCDPISGHTALYWYRQSLGQGLEFLIYFQGNSAPDKSGLPSDRFSAERTGGSVSTLTIQRTQQEDSAVYLCASSVSGTNSYEQYFGPGTRLTVT.

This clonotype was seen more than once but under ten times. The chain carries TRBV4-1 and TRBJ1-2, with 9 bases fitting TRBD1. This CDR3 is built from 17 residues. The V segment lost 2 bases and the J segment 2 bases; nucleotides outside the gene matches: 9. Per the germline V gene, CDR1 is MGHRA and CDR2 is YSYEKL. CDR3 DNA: TGCGCCAGCAGCCAACCGGGACAGGGAGGGGAGAACTATGGCTACACCTTC. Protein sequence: CASSQPGQGGENYGYTF.

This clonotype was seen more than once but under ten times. The CDR3 loop is CASSLDSNSNQPQHF. The CDR3 DNA reads TGTGCCAGCAGCTTGGACAGCAATAGCAATCAGCCCCAGCATTTT. The chain combines TRBV11-3 with TRBJ1-5, with TRBD1 as a possible D gene (6 bases). Germline V CDR1 and CDR2: SGHNT, YENEEA. V lost 3 bases, J lost 0 bases, and 9 bases lay in between. The CDR3 covers 15 residues.

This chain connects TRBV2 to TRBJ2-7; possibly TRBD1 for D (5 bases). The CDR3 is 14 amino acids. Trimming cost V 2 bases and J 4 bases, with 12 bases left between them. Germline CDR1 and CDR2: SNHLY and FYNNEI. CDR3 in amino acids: CASSEQGIGYEQYF. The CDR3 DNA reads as TGTGCCAGCAGTGAACAGGGTATTGGATACGAGCAGTACTTC.